The T cell receptor (beta chain) under discussion was sequenced for a study of Ad26.COV2.S vaccination and SARS-CoV-2 variants. Study-level background: Intramuscular Ad26.COV2.S doses were given once or twice, 56 days apart.

Worth noting for this clone: Its cognate antigen is unknown.

Study-level points and caveats: Total T cell responses were possibly underestimated by TCR breadth and depth analyses. CD8+ and CD4+ T cells specific for spike reportedly responded with substantial breadth after vaccination.

Regarding treatment: around 19 received Ad26.COV2.S at low or high dose, single or two shots; about 5 received placebo; per-sample allocation not given. Sampling happened 63 days after the first vaccine or placebo injection. The CDR3 consists of 17 residues. With V trimmed by 6 bases and J by 3 bases, 12 bases remained unmatched. Germline V CDR1 and CDR2: KGHSH, LQKENI. Sequencing used immunoSEQ multiplex PCR; TCRdb keeps in-frame clones, though not all of them. The data show 500,000 or so clones, roughly nine tenths seen once. The starting material was peripheral blood, obtained in a trial of Ad26.COV2.S vaccine versus placebo. The J gene is TRBJ2-1, the V gene TRBV18, with 9 bases aligning to TRBD1. The TCR originated in a person aged 18-65 years who received the Ad26.COV2.S COVID-19 vaccine or a placebo. CDR3 in DNA: TGTGCCAGCTCCCAACGGACAGGGGTCATTGACTACAATGAGCAGTTCTTC. It encodes CASSQRTGVIDYNEQFF.